The 21 T cell receptor beta chains below were found in one sample sequenced in a study of cytomegalovirus exposure and HLA in healthy donors. Both 60 Vbeta primers and 13 Jbeta primers went into the PCR. Clones were read by immunoSEQ multiplex PCR, and TCRdb kept only the in-frame ones, dropping some. The profile shows 100,000 to 150,000 clones, about two thirds of them singletons. Sequencing used PBMCs. Receptor source: a man younger than 40 in good health and CMV-seronegative.

The chain employs TRBV6-5 and TRBJ1-3; 7 positions agree with TRBD1. The germline V gene has CDR1 MNHEY and CDR2 SVGAGI. The CDR3 runs to 14 residues. The V segment lost 4 bases and the J segment 9 bases; nucleotides outside the gene matches: 9. The CDR3, as DNA: TGTGCCAGCAGTTTTATGACAGGGCTAGGCACCATATATTTT. Its protein product is CASSFMTGLGTIYF.

The chain is built from TRBV6-5 and TRBJ2-7, with D unresolved. V lost 2 bases and J 4 bases, leaving 6 bases between the germline ends. Germline CDR1 is MNHEY and CDR2 is SVGAGI. CDR3 length: 12 amino acids. CDR3 amino acids: CASSYGLYEQYF. The CDR3 DNA is TGTGCCAGCAGTTACGGGCTGTACGAGCAGTACTTC.

The chain carries TRBV19 and TRBJ1-5, with D perhaps matching TRBD1 (5 bases). The CDR3 is 16 amino acids. V shed 6 bases and J shed 2 bases, with 17 bases lying between them. CDR1 and CDR2 from the germline V gene are LNHDA and SQIVND (reference sequence). CDR3 coding DNA: TGTGCCAGTAGGCGGGGGGGGTTCGATGGCAATCAGCCCCAGCATTTT. It is translated as CASRRGGFDGNQPQHF.

This clone is a singleton in its sample. The chain joins TRBV18 to TRBJ2-5; possible D gene TRBD1, 5 bases. The CDR3 sequence is 13 residues long. Germline V CDR1 and CDR2: KGHSH, LQKENI. The V gene lost 4 bases and the J gene lost 2 bases, with 8 bases spanning the gap. The CDR3 region is CASSRGIQETQYF. Written as DNA, the CDR3 is TGTGCCAGCTCACGGGGCATTCAAGAGACCCAGTACTTC.

This chain uses TRBV5-1 with TRBJ2-2, with 7 bases matching TRBD2. Germline CDR1 is SGHRS and CDR2 is YFSETQ. There are 16 residues in the CDR3. The V segment lost 4 bases and the J segment 0 bases; nucleotides outside the gene matches: 6. The chain's CDR3 is CASSPRLAANTGELFF. The CDR3 DNA is TGCGCCAGCAGCCCGCGACTAGCAGCGAACACCGGGGAGCTGTTTTTT.

The chain joins TRBV6-5 to TRBJ1-2; 10 nucleotides line up with TRBD1. This CDR3 has 13 residues. In germline, CDR1 is MNHEY, CDR2 SVGAGI. V lost 6 bases, J lost 8 bases, and 6 bases stayed unmatched. CDR3 sequence: CASRPGQGGGYTF. CDR3 coding DNA: TGTGCCAGCAGGCCCGGACAGGGGGGGGGCTACACCTTC.

This clone was observed a handful of times. This chain links TRBV6-5 with TRBJ1-2, with 8 bases lining up with TRBD1. V was pared by 2 bases and J by 5 bases, with 7 bases of the junction left unmatched. This CDR3 has 15 amino acids. Per the germline V gene, CDR1 is MNHEY and CDR2 is SVGAGI. The CDR3 nucleotides are TGTGCCAGCAGTTACGGACAGGGAGAAGGGTATGGCTACACCTTC. Residues: CASSYGQGEGYGYTF.

This clone was seen only a few times. This CDR3 reads CASSLPGQGGNEQFF. The CDR3 DNA sequence: TGTGCCAGCAGCCTACCGGGACAGGGTGGCAATGAGCAGTTCTTC. This chain joins TRBV5-4 and TRBJ2-1, with 9 bases aligning to TRBD1. The CDR3 has 15 residues. V was clipped by 4 bases and J by 6 bases; unmatched bases: 8. Germline V lookup: CDR1 SGHNT, CDR2 YYREEE (reference sequence).

This chain joins TRBV27 and TRBJ2-3; D is undetermined. Per germline, CDR1 MNHEY and CDR2 SMNVEV (reference sequence). The CDR3 totals 12 residues. The V and J ends lost 4 bases and 4 bases respectively, with 6 bases between them. CDR3 DNA sequence: TGTGCCAGCAGTTCCCTGTCAGATACGCAGTATTTT. Its protein product is CASSSLSDTQYF.

This chain connects TRBV10-1 to TRBJ2-5, with D possibly being TRBD2 (6 bases). The V gene lost 1 base and the J gene lost 3 bases, with 12 bases spanning the gap. Looked up from germline, CDR1 is WNHNN and CDR2 is SYGVQD (reference sequence). The length of the CDR3 is 15 residues. CDR3 sequence: CASSELRGDEETQYF. CDR3 sequence (DNA): TGCGCCAGCAGTGAGTTGCGGGGCGATGAAGAGACCCAGTACTTC.

This chain links TRBV25-1 with TRBJ1-3, with TRBD1 matching 9 bases. The germline V gene has CDR1 MGHDK and CDR2 SYGVNS. This CDR3 is built from 15 residues. Trimming cost V 4 bases and J 3 bases; bases outside gene matches: 4. Here the CDR3 reads CASSVGQGSGNTIYF. The CDR3 DNA follows: TGTGCCAGCAGTGTGGGACAGGGCAGTGGAAACACCATATATTTT.

This clone showed up just once. This sequence joins TRBV28 and TRBJ2-2, with TRBD2 identical over 8 bases. CDR1 and CDR2 from the germline V gene are MDHEN and SYDVKM. V lost 3 bases to trimming and J lost 6 bases; unmatched junction nucleotides: 3. The CDR3 is made up of 14 amino acids. The CDR3 reads CASSLRTSPGELFF. In DNA, the CDR3 is TGTGCCAGCAGTTTGCGGACTAGCCCCGGGGAGCTGTTTTTT.

This chain connects TRBV25-1 to TRBJ1-2; no reliable D call. CDR3 size: 12 residues. CDR1 and CDR2 from the germline V gene are MGHDK and SYGVNS. Trimming left V 5 bases short and J 3 bases short, with 7 bases between. The chain's CDR3 is CASSSQYYGYTF. The DNA for the CDR3 is TGTGCCAGCAGTTCACAGTACTATGGCTACACCTTC.

This sequence joins TRBV27 and TRBJ1-1; 8 nucleotides match TRBD1. Germline V CDR1 and CDR2: MNHEY, SMNVEV (reference sequence). The junction had 7 bases not matched to a gene; V was cut back by 5 bases and J by 2 bases. The length of the CDR3 is 15 residues. CDR3 loop: CASSAGQGFNTEAFF. The DNA of the CDR3 is TGTGCCAGCAGTGCCGGACAGGGCTTTAACACTGAAGCTTTCTTT.

V gene TRBV21-1 combines with J gene TRBJ2-4; the table's D call, TRBD2, has no DNA check behind it. TRBV21-1 is given as a pseudogene. The CDR3 contains 17 residues. The CDR3 DNA follows: TGTGCCAGCAGCAAACTCATGAGCGGTGTAGCCAAAAACATTCAGTACTTC. It is translated as CASSKLMSGVAKNIQYF.

The chain couples TRBV2 to TRBJ1-2, with TRBD1 identical over 8 bases. Germline CDR1 and CDR2: SNHLY and FYNNEI. V trimming: 2 bases; J trimming: 8 bases; junction bases outside the gene matches: 4. The CDR3 covers 13 residues. The CDR3 region is CASSEQGAGGYTF. CDR3 sequence (DNA): TGTGCCAGCAGTGAACAGGGGGCTGGGGGCTACACCTTC.

The chain carries TRBV5-1 and TRBJ2-1, with D possibly matching TRBD1 (6 bases). The germline gives CDR1 SGHRS, CDR2 YFSETQ. The CDR3 has 13 amino acids. V shed 4 bases and J shed 8 bases, with 13 bases lying between them. CDR3 bases: TGCGCCAGCAGCCTGAACCCAGGGGATGAGCAGTTCTTC. Translating gives CASSLNPGDEQFF.

This clone was seen just once. The gene calls are TRBV13 and TRBJ1-2; D uncertain. From germline, CDR1 is PRHDT and CDR2 FYEKMQ (reference sequence). The CDR3 is made up of 18 amino acids. The ends were cut back, 4 bases at V and 5 bases at J, with 26 bases in the middle. The CDR3 protein is CASSSYREGGSTKYGYTF. Written as DNA, the CDR3 is TGTGCCAGCAGCTCGTACCGCGAAGGAGGGAGTACGAAGTATGGCTACACCTTC.

This clone was seen only a few times. This sequence joins TRBV5-1 and TRBJ1-2; perhaps TRBD1 as D (5 bases). This CDR3 is built from 13 residues. The germline V gene has CDR1 SGHRS and CDR2 YFSETQ. The ends were cut back, 7 bases at V and 5 bases at J, with 15 bases in the middle. CDR3 in DNA: TGCGCCAGCCGGGAGACAGTAAATTATGGCTACACCTTC. Translated, it gives CASRETVNYGYTF. The full variable domain, rest sourced from reference TRBV5-1 and TRBJ1-2, is KAGVTQTPRYLIKTRGQQVTLSCSPISGHRSVSWYQQTPGQGLQFLFEYFSETQRNKGNFPGRFSGRQFSNSRSEMNVSTLELGDSALYLCASRETVNYGYTFGSGTRLTVV.

This sequence joins TRBV5-6 and TRBJ1-2, with no clear D. The CDR3 is 13 amino acids. Germline V gene data show CDR1 as SGHDT and CDR2 as YYEEEE. Trimming pared 1 base from V and 8 bases from J, leaving 12 bases between. DNA for the CDR3: TGTGCCAGCAGCTTGATTTTGACGGAGGGCTACACCTTC. This sequence encodes CASSLILTEGYTF.

The rearrangement joins TRBV5-1 to TRBJ1-2, with TRBD1 as a possible D gene (5 bases). V lost 0 bases and J lost 7, with 10 bases in between. Germline assignment: CDR1 SGHRS and CDR2 YFSETQ. The CDR3 has 13 amino acids. The CDR3 DNA is TGCGCCAGCAGCTTGGCCCCAGGGCGTGGCTACACCTTC. Its protein product is CASSLAPGRGYTF. Supplemented by reference TRBV5-1 and TRBJ1-2, the full variable domain reads KAGVTQTPRYLIKTRGQQVTLSCSPISGHRSVSWYQQTPGQGLQFLFEYFSETQRNKGNFPGRFSGRQFSNSRSEMNVSTLELGDSALYLCASSLAPGRGYTFGSGTRLTVV.